This T cell receptor beta chain originates from a study of shared clonotypes between healthy human individuals. Study context: Serving as donors were a couple of women and three men, whose ages spanned 18 to 49.

Produced via immunoSEQ multiplex PCR; TCRdb's table is partial and in-frame only. The data hold roughly 1,100,000 clones, with roughly 70% observed a single time. Investigators divided CD4+ cells into CD45RA+ naive and CD45RA-negative memory subsets. This TCR was sampled from a man aged 18 to 35 in good health. The sequencing input was memory CD4+ T cells sorted from blood. Subset reported: CD45RA-negative fraction.

The chain's CDR3 is CASSLGPGDTIYF. The CDR3 nucleotides read TGTGCCAGCAGCTTAGGTCCTGGGGACACCATATATTTT. The genes are TRBV7-3 and TRBJ1-3; no clear D gene. Germline V gives CDR1 SGHTA, CDR2 FQGTGA. The CDR3 consists of 13 residues. V was clipped by 2 bases and J by 8 bases, with 10 bases between them.